Detailed here is one T cell receptor (beta chain). This clone was counted once. This clone's antigen is unknown. Base qualities are not at hand, and no much larger clone is one base apart. The data were obtained in a study of cytomegalovirus exposure and HLA in healthy donors (dated by TCRdb to about 2017). A note on the overall study: An earlier analysis of a few hundred of the donors reported over 250 Gb of sequence data and 117 million unique TCR beta sequences obtained from about 170 million T cells. An early release covering more than 500 HLA-typed donors comprised about 300 gigabases of sequencing data and around 80 million unique TCR sequences. Of the 350 to 450 genotyped donors, 81% were placed in the genetic ancestry cluster associated with self-reported Caucasian donors. The study aimed to test whether signatures of past pathogen exposure could be identified by cataloging public T cell receptors. The study used immunosequencing to profile the T cell repertoires of around 600 subjects and linked those repertoires to cytomegalovirus serostatus. Besides the first cohort of about 730 subjects, a separate validation cohort made up of roughly 130 different subjects was used. To predict cytomegalovirus infection status, the study brought together high-throughput TCR immunosequencing, statistical association of individual TCRs with disease status, and machine learning. In a later analysis, previously published TCR beta repertoires from 670 or so donors were re-analyzed and high-resolution HLA genotyping was added so that TCR occurrence patterns could be studied. The later analysis used no new phenotypic data to find candidate immune exposures, relying instead on TCR beta sequences and their occurrence across donors. In an earlier analysis of about 590 of the donors, high-throughput TCR beta sequencing was used to judge whether each TCR beta V gene segment behaved as functional or pseudogenic. Alongside the repertoire data, information on donor age, sex, ethnicity and CMV serostatus was compiled. In a later genetic analysis, genome-wide SNP genotypes for about three fifths of the roughly 670 donors were used, and that subset was treated as a discovery cohort. All discovery cohort repertoires had been generated using a single sequencing platform. HLA typing included class I and class II loci at four-digit resolution. The number of typed donors differed by locus: about 620-640 for A, B, C, DRB1 and DQB1; roughly 510 for DQA1; around 580 for DPA1; and around 470 for DPB1. Five DR-DQ haplotypes were treated as single units for association and clustering because of strong linkage in the cohort. Across about 380 genotyped donors of the cohort, an average of approximately 240,000 unique TCR beta nucleotide sequences per donor were sequenced, and approximately 17% of those sequences were non-productive. Beyond this particular receptor, the publication reports: A few of the identified cytomegalovirus-associated TCR beta chains were confirmed in vitro to be specific for cytomegalovirus antigens. The sequencing pipeline was judged likely to have produced a cluster of highly shared sequence variants as a technical artifact. Linkage disequilibrium might explain the correlated functional status among segregating V segments, but an unknown experimental factor could not be excluded. A later genetic analysis associated a missense DCLRE1C variant with V-gene and J-gene trimming of TCR beta chains, and an independent cohort replicated the association. A later analysis found that TCR association rates varied across HLA loci, with DRB1 alleles showing the most associated TCRs and HLA-C alleles the fewest. Most TCR sequences were observed very rarely across donors, whereas some public TCRs were present in many individuals. Assigning TCR associations to individual alleles was difficult when HLA alleles, especially DR and DQ, strongly co-occurred. The earlier analysis of 587 of the donors excluded approximately 17 rarely observed V segments, including chromosome 9 orphons, because counts were too low. According to a later analysis, most CMV-associated TCR beta chains appeared to be HLA-restricted, and the HLA associations seemed to be driven largely by CMV exposure. A further reported finding was that TCR beta sequences accurately predicted the HLA-A and HLA-B alleles for most subjects in the first cohort. Roughly uniform sequencing depth across donors was assumed in presence/absence analyses, although this assumption may not hold. In an earlier analysis of 587 of the donors, most TCR beta V segments appeared in productive rearrangements about 87% or about 30% of the time, broadly matching IMGT annotations. Several of the top co-occurrence clusters appeared to be linked to parvovirus B19, influenza, CMV and Epstein-Barr virus, according to a later analysis. For the cohort, immune exposure information was limited to CMV serostatus. In this cohort, only TCR beta chains were sequenced, and detectable features were limited by the absence of alpha or paired-chain data. The classifier was reported to diagnose cytomegalovirus status with high specificity and sensitivity in both the original cohort and the validation cohort. Some IMGT-functional V segments, including TRBV6-2 and TRBV6-3, could not be distinguished by the 87-base-pair reads and were therefore excluded. A later analysis associated about 17,000 TCR beta sequences with specific HLA alleles at a false discovery rate of 0.05. Compared with the roughly 720-donor mean, donors in an Asian-associated ancestry cluster had fewer N-insertions in productive TCRs, according to a later genetic analysis. HLA typing was unavailable for some donors at each locus, so association tests used only the typed subset. In the study, 164 TCR beta chains were listed as associated with cytomegalovirus. In a later analysis, HLA-associated TCR beta chains were found to be more clonally expanded and to have lower generation probabilities than equally common non-associated chains. It was suggested by the authors that the approach could potentially be generalized to other disease states and immunological phenotypes.

Libraries were constructed by the immunoSEQ multiplex PCR assay. The multiplex PCR relied on a mix of 60 forward primers for TCR Vbeta segments and 13 reverse primers for TCR Jbeta segments. The CDR3 region of rearranged TCR beta genes was amplified from genomic DNA by a multiplex PCR assay. The amplified TCR beta libraries were sequenced on the Illumina HiSeq System as 87-base-pair reads. The paper's processing steps were these. Across the 666 repertoires, a later analysis counted tens of millions of unique TCR beta chains, 9.5 million to 12 million of which were shared by at least two donors. To remove PCR and sequencing errors, raw reads were error-corrected and collapsed into unique sequences using a nearest-neighbor algorithm that merged closely related sequences. CDR3 sequences were aligned to IMGT reference sequences to assign V, D and J gene segments. For a sequence to be retained, at least a six-nucleotide match to both a V gene segment and a J gene segment was required. A rearrangement was called productive if the CDR3 had no stop codons and remained in frame with V and J, and every other rearrangement was called non-productive. Following IMGT convention, CDR3 was defined as the stretch from the second conserved V-encoded cysteine up to the conserved J-encoded phenylalanine. The earlier analysis of 587 of the donors excluded sequences that lacked an unambiguous match to a single V gene segment. An earlier analysis of fewer than 750 of the donors called V segments functional above 56.7% productive rearrangements and segregating when the between-donor standard deviation exceeded 5%. A statistical classification framework was developed to diagnose cytomegalovirus status using the catalog of TCR beta chain sequences. In a later analysis, TCR nucleotide sequences were compared against IMGT/GENE-DB human TR gene sequences so that V and J genes could be assigned. The TCRdist pipeline was used in a later analysis to assign CDR3 sequences and most-parsimonious VDJ recombination scenarios. In a later analysis, each TCR beta chain was defined by its CDR3 amino acid sequence together with its V-gene family, and reads lacking a unique V-gene family were excluded. To address suspected cross-contamination and a sequencing artifact, a later analysis removed approximately 600 highly shared, low-generation-probability nucleotide sequences. In a later analysis, a clonal expansion index for each public chain was calculated from normalized within-repertoire ranks of inferred template counts. In a later analysis, generation probabilities were computed using a VDJ recombination model fitted to out-of-frame rearrangements, and the results were checked against IGoR. A later analysis scored TCR-TCR, TCR-HLA and TCR-CMV co-occurrence with hypergeometric tests, applying a repertoire-size bias correction to TCR pairs. A later analysis estimated false discovery rates by permuting HLA or CMV assignments 20 times. In a later analysis, co-occurring TCRs were grouped with DBSCAN, and TCRdist sequence similarity was added when clustering was performed within HLA-allele-positive subsets. Co-occurrence clustering excluded repertoires with fewer than 30,000 or more than 120,000 public chains, plus five with anomalous nucleotide sharing. TCRdb obtained this table from immuneACCESS and retained in-frame rearrangements with V and J assigned. These tables miss some clones; where compared with another copy, unresolved V genes account for less than half of the shortfall, and the remainder is unexplained. That table is the source of V, J and clone size, and D and trimming were worked out from the DNA. Counted in this sample were 150,000 to 200,000 clones; about three quarters of them appeared once. Over 12% of the sample is taken by the ten largest.

The CDR3 holds 15 amino acids from the cysteine to the phenylalanine. Only the CDR3 portion is preserved as DNA: 45 bases, with reading frame beginning at the first base. From V the trimming removes 6 bases and from J it removes 4 bases, while the gene matches leave 9 bases of the junction unaccounted for. CDR1 and CDR2, looked up from the germline V gene (reference sequence), are MNHEY and SMNVEV. The cohort was made up of roughly 670 healthy bone marrow donors. At the time of sampling, every cohort member was nominally healthy, though immune exposures that went unrecorded were likely present. The donor was CMV seropositive and was included in the group of 250 to 300 seropositive cohort members. A peripheral blood sample was provided by each donor, and peripheral blood mononuclear cells were used for TCR beta sequencing. Genomic DNA was extracted from the blood cell samples with the Qiagen DNeasy Blood Extraction Kit.

This sequence originates from a man aged 45-60 years in good health and CMV-seropositive. Sequencing was performed on PBMCs. Rearrangement joined TRBV27 to TRBJ1-1; 9 central nucleotides agree with TRBD1. At the DNA level, the sequence is TGTGCCAGCAGGGGACAGGGTATGGGGAGCACTGAAGCTTTCTTT. This sequence encodes CASRGQGMGSTEAFF.